Each of the 31 T cell receptor beta chains below was sequenced from the same sample in a study of CD8+CD57+ T cells in acquired aplastic anemia. The sequenced patients had an expansion of CD8+CD57+ cells seen by flow cytometry. Genomic DNA, serving as template, underwent TCR beta VDJ and CDR3 profiling. In TCRdb, the reads were re-called with MiXCR into one record per CDR3 protein. The data hold around 430,000 distinct CDR3 sequences, with less than 35% observed a single time. Material for sequencing was sorted CD4+, CD8+, or CD8+CD57+ T cells (not recorded which) from PBMCs. The receptors stem from a human donor with aplastic anemia.

Details on this clonotype: A much larger clone lies a single base off, so this may be a read error. The rearrangement joins TRBV5-5 to TRBJ1-2; D possibly corresponds to TRBD1 (5 bases). CDR3 size: 14 residues. V was trimmed by 2 bases and J by 6 bases, leaving 14 bases between them. Germline V gives CDR1 SGHKS, CDR2 YYEKEE (reference sequence). Written as DNA, the CDR3 is TGTGCCAGCAGCTTATATTCAAGGGGCCATGGCTACACCTTC. The encoded protein is CASSLYSRGHGYTF.

The chain employs TRBV24-1 and TRBJ2-3; 14 nucleotides match TRBD2. The CDR3 spans 19 residues. Germline assignment: CDR1 KGHDR and CDR2 SFDVKD. Trimming took 5 bases from V and 1 from J; bases not matched to a gene: 10. CDR3 loop: CATSARGLAGVVGTDTQYF. CDR3 coding DNA: TGTGCCACCAGTGCTAGGGGACTAGCGGGAGTCGTAGGCACAGATACGCAGTATTTT.

J is TRBJ1-6 and V is TRBV6-1; the D gene is possibly TRBD1 (5 bases). CDR3 size: 16 residues. Trimming pared 2 bases from V and 8 bases from J, leaving 16 bases between. Germline values: CDR1 MNHNS, CDR2 SASEGT. The CDR3: CASSEFNLGTDSPLHF. The CDR3 DNA sequence: TGTGCCAGCAGTGAATTCAATTTGGGGACTGATTCACCCCTCCACTTT.

Many counts were recorded for this clonotype. The V call is TRBV2, the J call TRBJ2-7, with 10 bases fitting TRBD2. The CDR3 has 14 amino acids. V dropped 5 bases and J dropped 4; count of bases not matched to a gene: 5. The germline CDR1 and CDR2 sequences are SNHLY and FYNNEI. CDR3 in amino acids: CASSNILAGYEQYF. Written as DNA, the CDR3 is TGTGCCAGCAGTAATATACTAGCGGGGTACGAGCAGTACTTC.

The chain uses TRBV7-6 and TRBJ2-1; 11 bases are a match to TRBD2. This CDR3 comprises 16 residues. In germline, CDR1 is SGHVS, CDR2 FNYEAQ. V lost 4 bases to trimming and J lost 10 bases; unmatched junction nucleotides: 12. CDR3 sequence: CASSSQLAGARGEQFF. CDR3 sequence (DNA): TGTGCCAGCAGCTCCCAACTAGCGGGGGCCCGTGGGGAGCAGTTCTTC.

This sequence joins TRBV5-5 and TRBJ1-1; D gene ambiguous. The CDR3 consists of 14 residues. The V gene lost 4 bases and the J gene lost 3 bases, with 13 bases spanning the gap. The germline gives CDR1 SGHKS, CDR2 YYEKEE (reference sequence). The CDR3 nucleotides read TGTGCCAGCAGCCCCGGGGTAGGCTACACTGAAGCTTTCTTT. Protein sequence: CASSPGVGYTEAFF.

This clonotype has only a few counts. The V and J genes are TRBV6-1 and TRBJ1-3; D uncertain. Between the trimmed V and J ends, which lost 10 bases and 1 base, there was a span of 8 bases. The CDR3 has 12 residues. Germline values: CDR1 MNHNS, CDR2 SASEGT. CDR3 amino acids: CANHYSGNTIYF. Written as DNA, the CDR3 is TGTGCCAACCATTATTCTGGAAACACCATATATTTT.

J is TRBJ1-3 and V is TRBV6-5; D is uncertain. Per germline, CDR1 MNHEY and CDR2 SVGAGI. This CDR3 has 15 residues. Trimming pared 2 bases from V and 0 bases from J, leaving 8 bases between. The CDR3 reads CASSYPANSGNTIYF. The CDR3 region has the DNA TGTGCCAGCAGTTACCCTGCCAACTCTGGAAACACCATATATTTT.

This sequence joins TRBV2 and TRBJ1-2; D gene uncertain. Per germline, CDR1 SNHLY and CDR2 FYNNEI. This CDR3 is 12 amino acids long. V lost 4 bases to trimming and J lost 8 bases, with 11 bases between them. The CDR3 is CASSGGAGGYTF. The CDR3 region has the DNA TGTGCCAGCAGTGGGGGAGCGGGGGGCTACACCTTC.

The genes are TRBV2 and TRBJ2-3, with D unresolved. In germline, CDR1 is SNHLY, CDR2 FYNNEI. With 5 bases removed from V and 1 base from J, the gap between germline ends came to 10 bases. CDR3 length: 14 residues. In DNA, the CDR3 is TGTGCCAGCAGTCGGCTGGCGCGCACAGATACGCAGTATTTT. Its protein product is CASSRLARTDTQYF.

The V gene is TRBV19, the J gene TRBJ1-5, with D possibly matching TRBD1 (5 bases). This CDR3 is 15 amino acids long. CDR1 is LNHDA, CDR2 SQIVND, per germline (reference sequence). As DNA, the CDR3 is TGTGCAAGGAGTGGAGAGACAGATAGCAATCAGCCCCAGCATTTT. Residues: CARSGETDSNQPQHF. Full variable domain (remainder filled in from reference TRBV19 and TRBJ1-5): DGGITQSPKYLFRKEGQNVTLSCEQNLNHDAMYWYRQDPGQGLRLIYYSQIVNDFQKGDIAEGYSVSREKKESFPLTVTSAQKNPTAFYLCARSGETDSNQPQHFGDGTRLSIL.

The CDR3 is CASRLGQEASTQYF. CDR3 DNA sequence: TGTGCCAGCAGACTCGGACAGGAAGCTTCGACCCAGTACTTC. The J gene is TRBJ2-5, the V gene TRBV7-3; 7 bases agree with TRBD1. Germline values: CDR1 SGHTA, CDR2 FQGTGA. V dropped 6 bases and J dropped 7; count of bases not matched to a gene: 11. This CDR3 has 14 amino acids.

V usage is TRBV5-4 and J usage is TRBJ1-2; D remains unclear. Germline V CDR1 and CDR2: SGHNT, YYREEE (reference sequence). Trimming removed 4 bases at V and 8 bases at J, with 15 bases between. The CDR3 extends over 13 amino acids. The CDR3: CASSPLQSGGYTF. DNA of the CDR3: TGTGCCAGCAGCCCGCTACAGAGTGGGGGCTACACCTTC.

This clonotype was picked up a small number of times. V is TRBV20-1 and J is TRBJ2-2; the D is unclear. CDR3 length: 14 amino acids. Germline-derived CDR1 and CDR2 are DFQATT and SNEGSKA (reference sequence). With 4 bases removed from V and 6 bases from J, the gap between germline ends came to 15 bases. In DNA form, the CDR3 reads TGCAGTGCTACGCTGGTTCTCATGTCCGGGGAGCTGTTTTTT. Translating it yields CSATLVLMSGELFF.

V gene TRBV27 combines with J gene TRBJ2-2; TRBD2 matches at 11 bases. The CDR3 sequence is 15 residues long. Per germline, CDR1 MNHEY and CDR2 SMNVEV (reference sequence). V lost 3 bases to trimming and J lost 6 bases; unmatched junction nucleotides: 3. The CDR3 sequence is CASSLVAGGAGELFF. The CDR3 DNA reads as TGTGCCAGCAGTTTGGTAGCGGGAGGGGCCGGGGAGCTGTTTTTT.

The chain has TRBV11-1 and TRBJ2-7; 9 nucleotides align to TRBD2. The J call may be wrong; the DNA end is better matched by TRBJ2-1. The CDR3 contains 16 residues. Looked up from germline, CDR1 is SGHAT and CDR2 is FQDESV (reference sequence). In DNA form, the CDR3 reads TGTGCCAGCAGCTTAGGAGGCGGGAGGGCCTGGAATGAGCAGTTCTTC. Its protein is CASSLGGGRAWNEQFF.

There are many counts of this clonotype. The chain carries TRBV24-1 and TRBJ1-1; D is uncertain. Germline assignment: CDR1 KGHDR and CDR2 SFDVKD. The length of the CDR3 is 16 residues. The V end was cut by 8 bases, the J end by 0 bases, with 18 bases between. The CDR3 is CATTSAPSALNTEAFF. The CDR3 DNA follows: TGTGCCACCACTAGCGCTCCAAGCGCGCTGAACACTGAAGCTTTCTTT.

V is TRBV6-5 and J is TRBJ1-5; D remains ambiguous. Looked up from germline, CDR1 is MNHEY and CDR2 is SVGAGI. There are 14 residues in the CDR3. Trimming cost V 1 base and J 5 bases, with 9 bases left between them. The CDR3 region has the DNA TGTGCCAGCAGTTACTTCCCCAGCGATCAGCCCCAGCATTTT. This sequence encodes CASSYFPSDQPQHF.

This clonotype was picked up many times. The genes are TRBV2 and TRBJ2-5, with no clear D. This CDR3 spans 13 amino acids. The germline CDR1 and CDR2 sequences are SNHLY and FYNNEI. The V gene lost 0 bases and the J gene lost 0 bases, with 2 bases spanning the gap. CDR3 region: CASSEANQETQYF. CDR3 nucleotide sequence: TGTGCCAGCAGTGAAGCCAACCAAGAGACCCAGTACTTC.

This clonotype was counted only a few times. The chain is built from TRBV13 and TRBJ1-3; possibly TRBD1 for D (5 bases). The germline gives CDR1 PRHDT, CDR2 FYEKMQ (reference sequence). V lost 4 bases to trimming and J lost 4 bases, with 17 bases between them. The CDR3 covers 16 residues. DNA for the CDR3: TGTGCCAGCAGCTCCCGGGTCGGGGCTGGCGGAAACACCATATATTTT. This translates into CASSSRVGAGGNTIYF.

This clonotype was counted at least ten times. The rearrangement joins TRBV30 to TRBJ2-7; D call uncertain. Germline lookup yields CDR1 GTSNPN and CDR2 SVGIG (reference sequence). This CDR3 is built from 11 residues. The V gene lost 0 bases and the J gene lost 4 bases, with 4 bases spanning the gap. The CDR3 here is CAWSVLYEQYF. The DNA for the CDR3 is TGTGCCTGGAGTGTACTGTACGAGCAGTACTTC.

This clonotype was found many times. The chain links TRBV2 to TRBJ2-5; TRBD1 might be the D (5 bases). CDR3 size: 14 residues. Germline CDR1 SNHLY, CDR2 FYNNEI. V was pared by 8 bases and J by 0 bases, with 13 bases between. The DNA for the CDR3 is TGTGCCAGCTTAGGACACCCGTACCAAGAGACCCAGTACTTC. This sequence encodes CASLGHPYQETQYF. Full variable domain (remainder filled in from reference TRBV2 and TRBJ2-5): EPEVTQTPSHQVTQMGQEVILRCVPISNHLYFYWYRQILGQKVEFLVSFYNNEISEKSEIFDDQFSVERPDGSNFTLKIRSTKLEDSAMYFCASLGHPYQETQYFGPGTRLLVL.

The chain couples TRBV29-1 to TRBJ2-5, with 7 bases fitting TRBD2. CDR1 is SQVTM, CDR2 ANQGSEA, per germline. V gave up 0 bases and J gave up 4 bases; unmatched junction bases: 5. CDR3 length: 14 residues. The CDR3 bases are TGCAGCGTTGAAGATATTGGGAGGGGAGAGACCCAGTACTTC. Translating it yields CSVEDIGRGETQYF.

This clonotype was seen repeatedly, ten times or more. The V call is TRBV20-1, the J call TRBJ2-1; either TRBD1 or TRBD2 may supply D (5 bases each). In germline, CDR1 is DFQATT, CDR2 SNEGSKA (reference sequence). Trimming took 8 bases from V and 2 from J, leaving 7 bases between them. The CDR3 covers 11 residues. CDR3 loop: CSSGPYNEQFF. CDR3 bases: TGCAGTTCGGGACCCTACAATGAGCAGTTCTTC.

Regarding this clonotype: With a much larger clone just one base away, this may be a read error. The V and J genes are TRBV4-3 and TRBJ1-5; no reliable D call. This CDR3 has 15 residues. Germline-derived CDR1 and CDR2 are LGHNA and YSLEER. Trimming cost V 0 bases and J 3 bases, with 9 bases left between them. The CDR3 loop reads CASSQDYSFNQPQHF. The CDR3 DNA reads TGCGCCAGCAGCCAAGACTACAGCTTCAATCAGCCCCAGCATTTT.

Note on this clonotype: A much larger clone lies one base from this, so it may be a read error. The rearrangement links TRBV20-1 to TRBJ1-5; D is unresolved. Germline V CDR1 and CDR2: DFQATT, SNEGSKA (reference sequence). The V gene lost 5 bases and the J gene lost 4 bases, with 12 bases spanning the gap. This CDR3 contains 13 residues. In nucleotides, the CDR3 is TGCAGTGCTCCACGGGGATTTAATCAGCCCCAGCATTTT. This codes for CSAPRGFNQPQHF.

Concerning this clonotype: A far larger clone is one nucleotide away, so this likely arose from a read error. The genes are TRBV7-3 and TRBJ1-1; no clear D. This CDR3 spans 13 amino acids. The germline V gene encodes CDR1 SGHTA and CDR2 FQGTGA. CDR3 loop: CASSPDGNTEASF. CDR3 DNA sequence: TGTGCCAGCAGCCCGGACGGGAACACTGAAGCTTCCTTT. Filled out from reference TRBV7-3 and TRBJ1-1, the complete variable domain reads GAGVSQTPSNKVTEKGKYVELRCDPISGHTALYWYRQSLGQGPEFLIYFQGTGAADDSGLPNDRFFAVRPEGSVSTLKIQRTERGDSAVYLCASSPDGNTEASFGQGTRLTVV.

This clonotype was seen many times. This chain links TRBV15 with TRBJ2-7; tentatively, D is TRBD1 or TRBD2 (5 bases each). This CDR3 has 14 residues. CDR1 and CDR2 from the germline V gene are LNHNV and YYDKDF (reference sequence). V was pared by 8 bases and J by 2 bases, with 16 bases between. This CDR3 is CATGRDPDPYEQYF. CDR3 bases: TGTGCCACCGGCCGGGACCCCGACCCCTACGAGCAGTACTTC.

The CDR3 sequence is CASSHIQGDSNQPQHF. The CDR3 DNA follows: TGTGCCAGCAGCCACATACAGGGGGATAGCAATCAGCCCCAGCATTTT. The gene calls are TRBV4-2 and TRBJ1-5; 8 bases map to TRBD1. This CDR3 has 16 residues. The trim removed 3 bases at V and 0 bases at J, leaving 4 bases unmatched. Looked up from germline, CDR1 is LGHNA and CDR2 is YNFKEQ.

The sample holds one count of this clonotype. The junction shows a germline mismatch at one end, possibly a read error. This chain links TRBV10-3 with TRBJ1-2, with D tentatively TRBD1 (6 bases). Germline values: CDR1 ENHRY, CDR2 SYGVKD. CDR3 size: 12 residues. This CDR3 reads CASSSAGDGYAF. DNA for the CDR3: TGTGCCAGCAGTTCTGCAGGGGATGGCTACGCCTTC.

This clonotype was seen many times. The rearrangement uses TRBV25-1 and TRBJ2-7; D gene uncertain. V was cut by 5 bases and J by 3 bases, with 2 bases left in between. CDR1 is MGHDK and CDR2 is SYGVNS in the germline V gene. The CDR3 runs to 10 residues. CDR3 sequence: CASSHYEQYF. Here the CDR3 DNA reads TGTGCCAGCAGTCACTACGAGCAGTACTTC.